The 30 T cell receptor beta chains below were found in one sample sequenced in a study of T cell responses to AZD1222 COVID-19 vaccine. Profiled with immunoSEQ multiplex PCR; TCRdb holds only in-frame clones, not every one. This table has more than 100,000 clones, approximately 91% appearing once. Sequencing was performed on peripheral blood, taken on day 0 of AZD1222 vaccination. The receptors were gathered from an adult in good health.

This clone has just a few counts. The CDR3 protein is CASSVSLNPGPPNTEAFF. As DNA, the CDR3 is TGTGCCAGCAGCGTCTCCCTGAACCCCGGGCCTCCGAACACTGAAGCTTTCTTT. The chain carries TRBV9 and TRBJ1-1; D unclear. This CDR3 has 18 amino acids. Germline V gene sequence: CDR1 SGDLS, CDR2 YYNGEE. Trimming took off 2 bases at V and 1 base at J, with 21 bases between the two ends.

This chain connects TRBV30 to TRBJ1-6, with a tentative D call TRBD1 (6 bases). Trimming removed 3 bases at V and 0 bases at J, with 9 bases between. Germline V gene lookup returns CDR1 GTSNPN and CDR2 SVGIG (reference sequence). This CDR3 spans 15 amino acids. The CDR3: CAWRGGASYNSPLHF. The CDR3 DNA reads TGTGCCTGGAGGGGGGGGGCCTCCTATAATTCACCCCTCCACTTT.

The rearrangement joins TRBV30 to TRBJ2-2; weak D call: TRBD2 (5 bases). The V end was cut by 7 bases, the J end by 8 bases, with 8 bases between. The CDR3 consists of 10 residues. CDR1 is GTSNPN and CDR2 is SVGIG in the germline V gene (reference sequence). The CDR3 DNA follows: TGTGCCTCCTGGGAGGGGGAGCTGTTTTTT. Amino acid sequence: CASWEGELFF.

The rearrangement joins TRBV7-9 to TRBJ2-1; D may be TRBD2 (7 bases). Germline CDR1 is SEHNR and CDR2 is FQNEAQ (reference sequence). The V end lost 4 bases, the J end lost 7 bases, and 14 bases lay between the germline ends. The CDR3 has 14 residues. In nucleotides, the CDR3 is TGTGCCAGCAGCTCCTCGGGGAGGGGGAATGAGCAGTTCTTC. Its translation is CASSSSGRGNEQFF.

The rearrangement links TRBV7-3 to TRBJ1-1; maybe TRBD1 (5 bases). Between the trimmed V and J ends, which lost 1 base and 4 bases, there was a span of 16 bases. Germline lookup yields CDR1 SGHTA and CDR2 FQGTGA. CDR3 length: 16 residues. DNA for the CDR3: TGTGCCAGCAGCTTAATGGGACGCCAGAATTTCACTGAAGCTTTCTTT. This sequence encodes CASSLMGRQNFTEAFF.

The chain joins TRBV7-6 to TRBJ2-3; D remains ambiguous. V was pared by 2 bases and J by 5 bases, with 14 bases between. The CDR3 runs to 15 residues. Germline loops: CDR1 SGHVS, CDR2 FNYEAQ. The CDR3 loop is CASSLNSIWGDTQYF. CDR3 DNA: TGTGCCAGCAGCTTAAACTCCATATGGGGAGATACGCAGTATTTT.

In this sample, this clone turned up once. The chain carries TRBV27 and TRBJ2-7, with a possible D match to TRBD1 (5 bases). V lost 5 bases and J 1 base, leaving 15 bases between the germline ends. The germline V gene encodes CDR1 MNHEY and CDR2 SMNVEV (reference sequence). The CDR3 has 15 residues. CDR3 loop: CASSIDSLSSYEQYF. In DNA, the CDR3 is TGTGCCAGCAGTATAGACAGCTTGTCGTCCTACGAGCAGTACTTC.

The chain is built from TRBV5-6 and TRBJ2-7, with 7 bases fitting TRBD1. Germline V gives CDR1 SGHDT, CDR2 YYEEEE. V shed 4 bases, J shed 3 bases, and the junction held 10 bases outside the gene matches. The CDR3 has 15 residues. Written as DNA, the CDR3 is TGTGCCAGCAGCAGAAGGGGGCACCCCTACTACGAGCAGTACTTC. It codes for CASSRRGHPYYEQYF. Looking up the rest from reference TRBV5-6 and TRBJ2-7 gives the full variable domain: DAGVTQSPTHLIKTRGQQVTLRCSPKSGHDTVSWYQQALGQGPQFIFQYYEEEERQRGNFPDRFSGHQFPNYSSELNVNALLLGDSALYLCASSRRGHPYYEQYFGPGTRLTVT.

This chain joins TRBV28 and TRBJ2-7, with 13 bases lining up with TRBD2. The V gene's germline CDR1 is MDHEN and CDR2 SYDVKM. There are 20 residues in the CDR3. The junction had 21 bases not matched to a gene; V was cut back by 4 bases and J by 6 bases. CDR3 DNA sequence: TGTGCCAGCAGTTCTGGCGGGGGTATGGGACTAGCGGGACTTGTTGGCGAGCAGTACTTC. Its protein product is CASSSGGGMGLAGLVGEQYF.

The CDR3: CASSQESRSGAYEQYF. CDR3 nucleotides: TGTGCCAGCAGCCAAGAGTCTAGAAGCGGGGCCTACGAGCAGTACTTC. The V gene is TRBV4-2, the J gene TRBJ2-7, with 7 positions matching TRBD2. Germline assignment: CDR1 LGHNA and CDR2 YNFKEQ. This CDR3 has 16 residues. Trimming took 0 bases from V and 2 from J; bases not matched to a gene: 7.

The V call is TRBV4-2, the J call TRBJ2-3; no clear D gene. The V gene's germline CDR1 is LGHNA and CDR2 YNFKEQ. The CDR3 contains 14 residues. Trimming stripped 1 base from V and 4 bases from J, with 9 bases between. The CDR3 loop reads CASSQANEADTQYF. The CDR3 DNA is TGTGCCAGCAGCCAAGCAAATGAAGCAGATACGCAGTATTTT.

V gene TRBV9 combines with J gene TRBJ2-5; a possible D gene is TRBD2 (5 bases). Trimming cost V 7 bases and J 5 bases, with 18 bases left between them. Germline CDR1 is SGDLS and CDR2 is YYNGEE. The CDR3 spans 14 residues. For the CDR3, the DNA is TGTGCCAGCCCCCTAGCACTGAATGTGGAGACCCAGTACTTC. Its protein product is CASPLALNVETQYF. Full variable domain (missing parts from reference TRBV9 and TRBJ2-5): DSGVTQTPKHLITATGQRVTLRCSPRSGDLSVYWYQQSLDQGLQFLIQYYNGEERAKGNILERFSAQQFPDLHSELNLSSLELGDSALYFCASPLALNVETQYFGPGTRLLVL.

The chain couples TRBV4-3 to TRBJ2-1; D unclear. V was cut by 1 base and J by 7 bases, with 5 bases left in between. Germline CDR1 reads LGHNA; CDR2 reads YSLEER. The CDR3 sequence is 12 residues long. CDR3 in amino acids: CASSQGWNEQFF. For the CDR3, the DNA is TGCGCCAGCAGCCAAGGCTGGAATGAGCAGTTCTTC.

The rearrangement uses TRBV19 and TRBJ1-6; 9 bases match TRBD1. The V and J ends lost 4 bases and 11 bases, in that order; junction bases with no gene match: 15. CDR1 and CDR2 (germline): LNHDA, SQIVND (reference sequence). The CDR3 has 17 amino acids. The CDR3 loop is CASSTAGTGLNRAPLHF. The DNA for the CDR3 is TGTGCCAGTAGTACGGCCGGGACAGGGTTGAATAGGGCACCCCTCCACTTT.

In this sample, this clone turned up once. The chain recombines TRBV2 with TRBJ1-5; 7 bases align to TRBD1. Germline CDR1 is SNHLY and CDR2 is FYNNEI. V was clipped by 1 base and J by 7 bases; unmatched bases: 10. CDR3 length: 16 amino acids. CDR3 loop: CASSEGARQGGQPQHF. CDR3 DNA sequence: TGTGCCAGCAGTGAAGGCGCACGACAGGGAGGCCAGCCCCAGCATTTT. Based on the CDR3 plus reference TRBV2 and TRBJ1-5, the full variable domain is EPEVTQTPSHQVTQMGQEVILRCVPISNHLYFYWYRQILGQKVEFLVSFYNNEISEKSEIFDDQFSVERPDGSNFTLKIRSTKLEDSAMYFCASSEGARQGGQPQHFGDGTRLSIL.

This clone was observed a handful of times. The J gene is TRBJ1-4, the V gene TRBV7-9; tentative D call: TRBD1 (6 bases). The CDR3 extends over 19 amino acids. Germline CDR1 is SEHNR and CDR2 is FQNEAQ (reference sequence). The V end lost 5 bases, the J end lost 4 bases, and 26 bases lay between the germline ends. CDR3 DNA: TGTGCCAGCAGCCCGGAGCCCCAGTACGGACAGACTTATAATGAAAAACTGTTTTTT. Translation: CASSPEPQYGQTYNEKLFF. Together with reference TRBV7-9 and TRBJ1-4, the CDR3 gives the full variable domain: DTGVSQNPRHKITKRGQNVTFRCDPISEHNRLYWYRQTLGQGPEFLTYFQNEAQLEKSRLLSDRFSAERPKGSFSTLEIQRTEQGDSAMYLCASSPEPQYGQTYNEKLFFGSGTQLSVL.

The J gene is TRBJ1-3, the V gene TRBV9, with D possibly matching TRBD1 (5 bases). Deletions cut 6 bases from V and 4 bases from J, with 14 bases between. Germline-derived CDR1 and CDR2 are SGDLS and YYNGEE. This CDR3 is 14 amino acids long. CDR3 sequence (DNA): TGTGCCAGCACCAGTCCGGGGGAAGGAAACACCATATATTTT. It specifies CASTSPGEGNTIYF. The complete variable domain, with remaining parts taken from reference TRBV9 and TRBJ1-3, reads DSGVTQTPKHLITATGQRVTLRCSPRSGDLSVYWYQQSLDQGLQFLIQYYNGEERAKGNILERFSAQQFPDLHSELNLSSLELGDSALYFCASTSPGEGNTIYFGEGSWLTVV.

This clone occurred once. V and J are TRBV9 and TRBJ1-4; the D gene is possibly TRBD1 (6 bases). The germline CDR1 and CDR2 sequences are SGDLS and YYNGEE. CDR3 length: 15 amino acids. V lost 0 bases to trimming and J lost 5 bases, with 11 bases between them. CDR3 sequence: CASSVGAGANEKLFF. The CDR3 DNA reads TGTGCCAGCAGCGTAGGTGCAGGGGCGAATGAAAAACTGTTTTTT.

The gene calls are TRBV6-2 or TRBV6-3 and TRBJ1-2; 7 nucleotides line up with TRBD1. The V gene's germline CDR1 is MNHEY and CDR2 SVGEGT. V was pared by 2 bases and J by 0 bases, with 9 bases of the junction left unmatched. CDR3 length: 17 amino acids. The CDR3 DNA follows: TGTGCCAGCAGTTACCTTGGGACAGCTTTAGCTAACTATGGCTACACCTTC. Its translation: CASSYLGTALANYGYTF.

This chain links TRBV4-2 with TRBJ1-6; D not certain. The length of the CDR3 is 16 residues. Deletions cut 3 bases from V and 7 bases from J, with 16 bases between. Germline V gene sequence: CDR1 LGHNA, CDR2 YNFKEQ. The CDR3 loop reads CASSHGSIQDNSPLHF. CDR3 coding DNA: TGTGCCAGCAGCCACGGGTCCATCCAGGACAATTCACCCCTCCACTTT.

This chain joins TRBV18 and TRBJ2-6; D remains unclear. The germline V gene encodes CDR1 KGHSH and CDR2 LQKENI. The CDR3 length is 17 residues. Trimming took off 2 bases at V and 0 bases at J, with 11 bases between the two ends. CDR3: CASSPIPLRSGANVLTF. The CDR3 DNA reads TGTGCCAGCTCACCAATCCCCTTACGCTCTGGGGCCAACGTCCTGACTTTC.

This chain connects TRBV7-8 to TRBJ2-7, with D perhaps given as TRBD1 or TRBD2 (5 bases each). Trimming pared 1 base from V and 2 bases from J, leaving 12 bases between. Germline CDR1 SGHVS, CDR2 FQNEAQ. The CDR3 is made up of 15 amino acids. The chain's CDR3 is CASSLVPGTPYEQYF. The CDR3 DNA reads as TGTGCCAGCAGCTTAGTACCGGGGACCCCCTACGAGCAGTACTTC. The full variable domain, its missing parts supplied by reference TRBV7-8 and TRBJ2-7, is GAGVSQSPRYKVAKRGQDVALRCDPISGHVSLFWYQQALGQGPEFLTYFQNEAQLDKSGLPSDRFFAERPEGSVSTLKIQRTQQEDSAVYLCASSLVPGTPYEQYFGPGTRLTVT.

V and J are TRBV7-9 and TRBJ1-3; D ambiguous. V was shortened by 3 bases and J by 0 bases, with 9 bases between the two germline ends. The CDR3 has 15 amino acids. Germline assignment: CDR1 SEHNR and CDR2 FQNEAQ (reference sequence). In DNA form, the CDR3 reads TGTGCCAGCAGCTTGGATGGAACCTCTGGAAACACCATATATTTT. Translating gives CASSLDGTSGNTIYF.

The V call is TRBV19, the J call TRBJ1-5, with D tentatively TRBD1 (5 bases). The ends were cut back, 0 bases at V and 5 bases at J, with 11 bases in the middle. The CDR3 runs to 15 residues. CDR1 and CDR2 (germline): LNHDA, SQIVND (reference sequence). The CDR3 protein is CASSIDRAGHQPQHF. The CDR3 nucleotides read TGTGCCAGTAGTATAGATCGGGCAGGGCATCAGCCCCAGCATTTT.

This clone has just a few counts. The chain couples TRBV7-9 to TRBJ1-4; D might be TRBD1 (5 bases). The CDR3 is 13 residues long. Trimming shortened V by 11 bases and J by 0 bases, and 10 bases separated the two germline ends. Looked up from germline, CDR1 is SEHNR and CDR2 is FQNEAQ (reference sequence). In DNA form, the CDR3 reads TGTGCCGCGGGGGAGGCAACTAATGAAAAACTGTTTTTT. It codes for CAAGEATNEKLFF. Drawing the rest from reference TRBV7-9 and TRBJ1-4, the complete variable domain is DTGVSQNPRHKITKRGQNVTFRCDPISEHNRLYWYRQTLGQGPEFLTYFQNEAQLEKSRLLSDRFSAERPKGSFSTLEIQRTEQGDSAMYLCAAGEATNEKLFFGSGTQLSVL.

The CDR3 here is CASSLRLRGSSGNTIYF. DNA for the CDR3: TGTGCCAGCAGCTTGAGGCTGCGGGGCAGCTCTGGAAACACCATATATTTT. The chain couples TRBV5-6 to TRBJ1-3, with a weak D call TRBD1 (5 bases). V was cut by 1 base and J by 0 bases, with 14 bases left in between. The V gene's germline CDR1 is SGHDT and CDR2 YYEEEE. The CDR3 length is 17 residues. The complete variable domain, with remaining parts taken from reference TRBV5-6 and TRBJ1-3, reads DAGVTQSPTHLIKTRGQQVTLRCSPKSGHDTVSWYQQALGQGPQFIFQYYEEEERQRGNFPDRFSGHQFPNYSSELNVNALLLGDSALYLCASSLRLRGSSGNTIYFGEGSWLTVV.

The V and J genes are TRBV19 and TRBJ1-1; D is perhaps TRBD1 (6 bases). V lost 4 bases and J lost 2, with 14 bases in between. Germline assignment: CDR1 LNHDA and CDR2 SQIVND (reference sequence). The CDR3 is 15 residues long. CDR3 bases: TGTGCCAGTAGTACTAGGACAGTGAAAAACACTGAAGCTTTCTTT. Translating it yields CASSTRTVKNTEAFF.

The genes are TRBV5-4 and TRBJ2-4; 9 nucleotides line up with TRBD1. The length of the CDR3 is 14 residues. V was pared by 9 bases and J by 6 bases, with 10 bases of the junction left unmatched. From germline, CDR1 is SGHNT and CDR2 YYREEE (reference sequence). The chain's CDR3 is CATQGQGKLNIQYF. Here the CDR3 DNA reads TGTGCCACCCAGGGACAGGGCAAATTAAACATTCAGTACTTC.

CDR3 residues: CASRRDTGELFF. In nucleotides, the CDR3 is TGTGCCAGCAGAAGGGACACCGGGGAGCTGTTTTTT. The V and J genes are TRBV9 and TRBJ2-2; no firm D call. From germline, CDR1 is SGDLS and CDR2 YYNGEE. The CDR3 is 12 amino acids. Trimming took off 5 bases at V and 3 bases at J, with 5 bases between the two ends.

V and J are TRBV10-3 and TRBJ1-2, with 7 positions matching TRBD1. This CDR3 comprises 14 residues. The V and J ends lost 3 bases and 6 bases, in that order; junction bases with no gene match: 7. CDR1 ENHRY and CDR2 SYGVKD come from the germline V gene. The CDR3 coding sequence is TGTGCCATCAGTGATAAGGGGGCGCAGGATGGCTACACCTTC. It specifies CAISDKGAQDGYTF.